This T cell receptor (beta chain) is drawn from a study of shared clonotypes between healthy human individuals. Study-level points and caveats: Generally, naive subsets came out with larger estimated richness than memory subsets.

Between the trimmed V and J ends, which lost 1 base and 3 bases, there was a span of 6 bases. Per the germline V gene, CDR1 is SNHLY and CDR2 is FYNNEI. This CDR3 region has 13 residues. Some clones are missing from TCRdb's copy, which holds only in-frame ones; the method was immunoSEQ multiplex PCR. The sample has a few million clones, over 90% seen once; the top ten hold about 0.37%. For this clone: Its antigen is as yet unknown.

What was sequenced was naive CD4+ T cells from PBMCs. This sample's subset: CD45RA+ positively selected. V is TRBV2 and J is TRBJ1-1; D ambiguous. The sequence was collected from a man aged 18 to 35 in good health. Some clones in this sample may be carry-over from other donors' samples. The DNA for the CDR3 is TGTGCCAGCAGTGAAGTACAGTACACTGAAGCTTTCTTT. Encoded protein: CASSEVQYTEAFF.